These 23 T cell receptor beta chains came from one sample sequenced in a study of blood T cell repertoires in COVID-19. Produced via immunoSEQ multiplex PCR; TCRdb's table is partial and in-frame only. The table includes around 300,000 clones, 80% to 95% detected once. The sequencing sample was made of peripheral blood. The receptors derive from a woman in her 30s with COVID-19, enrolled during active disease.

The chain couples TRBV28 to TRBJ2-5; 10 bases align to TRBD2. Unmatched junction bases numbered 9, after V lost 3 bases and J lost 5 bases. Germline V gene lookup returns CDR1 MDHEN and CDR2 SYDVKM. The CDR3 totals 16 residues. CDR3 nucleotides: TGTGCCAGCAGTTTTGCTAGCGGGAGATTTGGGGAGACCCAGTACTTC. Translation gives CASSFASGRFGETQYF.

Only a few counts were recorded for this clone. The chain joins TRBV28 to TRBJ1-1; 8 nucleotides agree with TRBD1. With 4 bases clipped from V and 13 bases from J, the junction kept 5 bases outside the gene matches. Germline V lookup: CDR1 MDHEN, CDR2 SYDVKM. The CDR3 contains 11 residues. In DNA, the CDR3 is TGTGCCAGCAGTTCAGGGACAGGCGATTTCTTT. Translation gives CASSSGTGDFF.

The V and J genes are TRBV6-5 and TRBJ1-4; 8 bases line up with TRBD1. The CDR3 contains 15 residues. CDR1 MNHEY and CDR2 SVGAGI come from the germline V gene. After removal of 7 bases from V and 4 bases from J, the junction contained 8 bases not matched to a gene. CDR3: CASTTGTGDNEKLFF. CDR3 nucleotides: TGTGCCAGCACTACAGGGACAGGTGATAATGAAAAACTGTTTTTT.

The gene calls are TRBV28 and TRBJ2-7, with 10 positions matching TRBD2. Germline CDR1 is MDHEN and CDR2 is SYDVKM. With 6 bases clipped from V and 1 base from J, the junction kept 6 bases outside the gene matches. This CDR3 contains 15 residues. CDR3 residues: CASSSGTSVSYEQYF. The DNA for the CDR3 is TGTGCCAGCAGCTCAGGGACTAGCGTATCCTACGAGCAGTACTTC.

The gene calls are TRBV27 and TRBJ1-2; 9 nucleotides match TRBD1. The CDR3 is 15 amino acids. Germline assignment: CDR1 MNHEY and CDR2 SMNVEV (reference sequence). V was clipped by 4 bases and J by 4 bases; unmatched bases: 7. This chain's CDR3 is CASSSNRGRSYGYTF. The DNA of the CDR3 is TGTGCCAGCAGTTCCAACAGGGGGCGCAGCTATGGCTACACCTTC.

Here the CDR3 DNA reads TGTGCCAGCAGTTTAGAAGGGACAGGGGGAGATCAGCCCCAGCATTTT. Its translation: CASSLEGTGGDQPQHF. This chain joins TRBV27 and TRBJ1-5, with 11 bases identical to TRBD1. With 2 bases clipped from V and 5 bases from J, the junction kept 5 bases outside the gene matches. The CDR3 extends over 16 amino acids. Germline V gene data show CDR1 as MNHEY and CDR2 as SMNVEV (reference sequence).

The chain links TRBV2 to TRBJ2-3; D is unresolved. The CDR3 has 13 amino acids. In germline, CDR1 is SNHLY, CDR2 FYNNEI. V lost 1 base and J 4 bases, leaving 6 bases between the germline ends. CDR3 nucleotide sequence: TGTGCCAGCAGTGAAGGTTGGCCAGATACGCAGTATTTT. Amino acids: CASSEGWPDTQYF.

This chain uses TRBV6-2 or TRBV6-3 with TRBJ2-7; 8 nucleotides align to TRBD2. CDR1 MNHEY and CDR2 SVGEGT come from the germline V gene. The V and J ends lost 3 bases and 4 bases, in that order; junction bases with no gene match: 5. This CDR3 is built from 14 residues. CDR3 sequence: CASSYTGGPYEQYF. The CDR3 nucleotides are TGTGCCAGCAGTTATACGGGAGGGCCGTACGAGCAGTACTTC.

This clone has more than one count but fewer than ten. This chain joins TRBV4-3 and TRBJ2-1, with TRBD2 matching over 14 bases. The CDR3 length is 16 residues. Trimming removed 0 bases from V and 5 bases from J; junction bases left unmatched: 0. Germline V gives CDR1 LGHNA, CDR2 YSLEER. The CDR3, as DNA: TGCGCCAGCAGCCAAGAGGGACTAGCGGGAGACAATGAGCAGTTCTTC. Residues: CASSQEGLAGDNEQFF.

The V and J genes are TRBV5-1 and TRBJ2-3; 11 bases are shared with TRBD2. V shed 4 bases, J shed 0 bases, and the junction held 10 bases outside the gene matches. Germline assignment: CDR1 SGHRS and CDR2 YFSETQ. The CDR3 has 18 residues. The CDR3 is CASSVTGTSGSSTDTQYF. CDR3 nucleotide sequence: TGCGCCAGCAGCGTAACCGGGACTAGCGGATCTAGCACAGATACGCAGTATTTT.

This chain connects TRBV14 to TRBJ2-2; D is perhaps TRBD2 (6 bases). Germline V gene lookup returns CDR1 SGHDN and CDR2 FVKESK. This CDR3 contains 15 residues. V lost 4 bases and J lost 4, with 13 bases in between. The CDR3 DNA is TGTGCCAGCAGCCCTCTTGGAGGGGTCACCGGGGAGCTGTTTTTT. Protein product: CASSPLGGVTGELFF.

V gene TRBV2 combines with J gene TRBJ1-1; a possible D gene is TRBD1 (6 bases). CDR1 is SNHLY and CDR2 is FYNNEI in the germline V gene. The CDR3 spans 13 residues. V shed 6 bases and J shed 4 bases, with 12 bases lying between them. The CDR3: CASRPDRPTEAFF. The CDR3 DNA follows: TGTGCCAGCAGACCAGACAGGCCCACTGAAGCTTTCTTT. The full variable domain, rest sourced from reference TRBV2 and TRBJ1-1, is EPEVTQTPSHQVTQMGQEVILRCVPISNHLYFYWYRQILGQKVEFLVSFYNNEISEKSEIFDDQFSVERPDGSNFTLKIRSTKLEDSAMYFCASRPDRPTEAFFGQGTRLTVV.

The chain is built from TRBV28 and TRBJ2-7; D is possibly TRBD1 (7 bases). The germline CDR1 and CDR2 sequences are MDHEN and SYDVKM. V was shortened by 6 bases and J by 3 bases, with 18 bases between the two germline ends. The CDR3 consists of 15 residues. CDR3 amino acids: CASSHGGTESYEQYF. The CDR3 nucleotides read TGTGCCAGCAGCCATGGCGGGACAGAGAGCTACGAGCAGTACTTC.

DNA of the CDR3: TGCGCCAGCAGCTTGGTCGGGTCGGGGTTCTCGGATAATTCACCCCTCCACTTT. It specifies CASSLVGSGFSDNSPLHF. The V and J genes are TRBV5-1 and TRBJ1-6; D is unclear. Looked up from germline, CDR1 is SGHRS and CDR2 is YFSETQ. Trimming took 0 bases from V and 5 from J, leaving 18 bases between them. This CDR3 has 18 amino acids.

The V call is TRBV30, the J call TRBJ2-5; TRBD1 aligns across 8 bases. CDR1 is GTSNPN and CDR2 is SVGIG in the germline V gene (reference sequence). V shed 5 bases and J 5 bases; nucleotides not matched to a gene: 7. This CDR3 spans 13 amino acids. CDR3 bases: TGTGCCTGGGGTCCAGGGGGCAGCGAGACCCAGTACTTC. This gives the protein CAWGPGGSETQYF.

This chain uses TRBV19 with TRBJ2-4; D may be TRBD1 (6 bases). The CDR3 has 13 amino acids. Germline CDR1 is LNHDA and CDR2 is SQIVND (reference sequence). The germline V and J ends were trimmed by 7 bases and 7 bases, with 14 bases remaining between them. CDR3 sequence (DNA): TGTGCCAGTACTAGTAGACAGGAGAACATTCAGTACTTC. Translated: CASTSRQENIQYF.

In DNA, the CDR3 is TGTGCCAGCAGCCGGACAGGGGTGAACACTGAAGCTTTCTTT. It specifies CASSRTGVNTEAFF. V usage is TRBV7-2 and J usage is TRBJ1-1; 9 bases fit TRBD1. Germline-derived CDR1 and CDR2 are SGHTA and FQGNSA. V lost 5 bases and J lost 0; bases outside the gene matches: 1. This CDR3 contains 14 residues.

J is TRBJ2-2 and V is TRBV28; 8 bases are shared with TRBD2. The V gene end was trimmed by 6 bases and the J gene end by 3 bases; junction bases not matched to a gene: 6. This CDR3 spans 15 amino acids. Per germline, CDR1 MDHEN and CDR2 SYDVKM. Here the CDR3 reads CASRGVAGYTGELFF. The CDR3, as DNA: TGTGCCAGCAGGGGGGTAGCGGGATACACCGGGGAGCTGTTTTTT.

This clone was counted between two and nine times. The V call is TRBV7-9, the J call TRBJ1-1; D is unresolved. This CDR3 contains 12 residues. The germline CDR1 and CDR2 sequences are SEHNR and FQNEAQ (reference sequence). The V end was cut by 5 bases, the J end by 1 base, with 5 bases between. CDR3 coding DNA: TGTGCCAGCAGCCTCTGGAACACTGAAGCTTTCTTT. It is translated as CASSLWNTEAFF.

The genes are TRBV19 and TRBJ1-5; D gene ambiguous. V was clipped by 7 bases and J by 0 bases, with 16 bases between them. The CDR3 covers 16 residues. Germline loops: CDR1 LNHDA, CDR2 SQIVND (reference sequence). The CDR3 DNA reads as TGTGCCAGTACCCCCAGAAGCGGACTTAGCAATCAGCCCCAGCATTTT. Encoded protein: CASTPRSGLSNQPQHF.

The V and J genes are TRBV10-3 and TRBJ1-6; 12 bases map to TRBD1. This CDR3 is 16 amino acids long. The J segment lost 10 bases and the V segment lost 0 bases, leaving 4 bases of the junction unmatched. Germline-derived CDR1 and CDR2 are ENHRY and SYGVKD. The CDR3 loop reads CAISESGQGAGSPLHF. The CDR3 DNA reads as TGTGCCATCAGTGAGTCGGGACAGGGGGCAGGATCACCCCTCCACTTT.

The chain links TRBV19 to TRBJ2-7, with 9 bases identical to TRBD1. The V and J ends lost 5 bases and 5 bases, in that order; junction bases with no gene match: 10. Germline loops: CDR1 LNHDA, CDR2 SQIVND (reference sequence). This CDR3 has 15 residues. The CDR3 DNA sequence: TGTGCCAGTAGTTCTCTCGGGACAGGGACCCACGAGCAGTACTTC. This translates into CASSSLGTGTHEQYF.

The CDR3 loop is CAISEYRGDTQYF. The CDR3 DNA sequence: TGTGCCATCAGTGAGTACAGGGGAGATACGCAGTATTTT. J is TRBJ2-3 and V is TRBV10-3; TRBD1 agrees at 7 bases. CDR1 and CDR2 from the germline V gene are ENHRY and SYGVKD. CDR3 length equals 13 residues. V lost 1 base and J lost 5; bases outside the gene matches: 0.